This T cell receptor (beta chain) was retrieved from a study of cytomegalovirus exposure and HLA in healthy donors. Germline lookup yields CDR1 SGHRS and CDR2 YFSETQ. Germline trimming cut 5 bases from V and 8 bases from J; bases unmatched to any gene: 11. This CDR3 spans 16 amino acids. Primers for the PCR totalled 60 Vbeta and 13 Jbeta. Clones were read by immunoSEQ multiplex PCR, and TCRdb kept only the in-frame ones, dropping some. The repertoire has around 130,000 clones, roughly 82% of them found once; the top ten carry 11%. The V call is TRBV5-1, the J call TRBJ2-2; 11 bases agree with TRBD1. This receptor was identified in a male donor in good health and CMV-seropositive. The sample taken for sequencing was PBMCs. The CDR3 DNA reads as TGCGCCAGCAGACCATCCGGACAGGGGGCACGTGGGGAGCTGTTTTTT. It yields the protein CASRPSGQGARGELFF.